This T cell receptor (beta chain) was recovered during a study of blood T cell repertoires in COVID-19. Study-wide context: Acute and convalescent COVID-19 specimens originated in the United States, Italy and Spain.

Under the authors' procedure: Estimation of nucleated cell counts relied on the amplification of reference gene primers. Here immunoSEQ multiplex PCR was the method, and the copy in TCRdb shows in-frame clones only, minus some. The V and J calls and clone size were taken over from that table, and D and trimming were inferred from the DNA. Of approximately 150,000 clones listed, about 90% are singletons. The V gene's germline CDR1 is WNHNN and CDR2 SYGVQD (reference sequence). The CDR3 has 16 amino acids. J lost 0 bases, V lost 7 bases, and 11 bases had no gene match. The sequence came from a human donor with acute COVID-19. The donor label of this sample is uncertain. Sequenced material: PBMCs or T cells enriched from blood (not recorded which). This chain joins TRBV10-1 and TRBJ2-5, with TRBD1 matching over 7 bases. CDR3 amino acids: CASKSRTGGYQETQYF. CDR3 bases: TGCGCCAGCAAAAGTAGGACAGGAGGTTACCAAGAGACCCAGTACTTC.